The next 21 T cell receptor beta chains were all read from a single sample in a study of shared clonotypes between healthy human individuals. TCRdb's table, derived via immunoSEQ multiplex PCR, lists solely in-frame clones and lacks some. The sample has around 650,000 clones, around 96% seen once. Only CD45RO-negative cells positively selected for CCR7 counted as naive CD8 cells, so terminally differentiated effector memory CD45RA+ cells were excluded. Input material: naive CD8+ T cells sorted from blood. The receptor source for this set is a woman aged 30 to 39 in good health.

CDR3 coding DNA: TGCGCCAGCAGACTCGGAACAACTAGCGGGAGGGCCGGGGAGCAGTTCTTC. Amino acids: CASRLGTTSGRAGEQFF. The V and J genes are TRBV4-1 and TRBJ2-1, with TRBD2 matching 13 bases. Germline assignment: CDR1 MGHRA and CDR2 YSYEKL. Trimming took 6 bases from V and 10 from J; bases not matched to a gene: 15. This CDR3 region has 17 residues.

CDR3 amino acids: CASSPGLAGDIDTQYF. The CDR3 nucleotides read TGTGCCAGCAGCCCCGGACTAGCGGGAGATATAGATACGCAGTATTTT. The rearrangement links TRBV11-2 to TRBJ2-3; TRBD2 matches at 13 bases. The CDR3 spans 16 residues. J gave up 5 bases and V 5 bases, and 7 bases lay outside the gene matches. The germline CDR1 and CDR2 sequences are SGHAT and FQNNGV.

The chain links TRBV27 to TRBJ1-6, with TRBD1 matching 10 bases. CDR3 length equals 15 residues. Per germline, CDR1 MNHEY and CDR2 SMNVEV (reference sequence). Losses at the gene ends were 5 bases for V and 5 bases for J; bases not matched to a gene: 3. The CDR3 region has the DNA TGTGCCAGCAGTGAGACAGGGGGCGATAATTCACCCCTCCACTTT. This sequence encodes CASSETGGDNSPLHF.

This clone was counted a single time. The V and J genes are TRBV28 and TRBJ1-3; unclear D gene. Trimming cost V 7 bases and J 0 bases, with 22 bases left between them. Germline V gene lookup returns CDR1 MDHEN and CDR2 SYDVKM. This CDR3 is built from 18 residues. Here the CDR3 reads CASIPGPTSPSSGNTIYF. CDR3 DNA: TGTGCCAGCATTCCTGGACCGACTAGTCCTAGCTCTGGAAACACCATATATTTT.

This clone was seen a few times. The chain joins TRBV29-1 to TRBJ1-1; D ambiguous. The germline V gene encodes CDR1 SQVTM and CDR2 ANQGSEA. This CDR3 is 10 amino acids long. Deletions cut 6 bases from V and 5 bases from J, with 7 bases between. This chain's CDR3 is CSVSETEAFF. CDR3 bases: TGCAGCGTCTCTGAAACTGAAGCTTTCTTT.

This CDR3 reads CASSVRRTYEQYF. In nucleotides, the CDR3 is TGTGCCAGCAGTGTCAGGCGAACCTACGAGCAGTACTTC. The rearrangement links TRBV28 to TRBJ2-7; D not resolved. The CDR3 is made up of 13 amino acids. Germline CDR1 is MDHEN and CDR2 is SYDVKM. Trimming removed 5 bases at V and 2 bases at J, with 10 bases between.

V gene TRBV2 combines with J gene TRBJ2-2; D unresolved. The CDR3 runs to 14 residues. Germline lookup yields CDR1 SNHLY and CDR2 FYNNEI. Trimming removed 7 bases from V and 0 bases from J, with 9 bases in between. CDR3 sequence reads: CASIPYTNTGELFF. The CDR3 DNA reads TGTGCCAGCATACCGTACACGAACACCGGGGAGCTGTTTTTT.

Only one count was recorded for this clone. CDR3 protein: CASSELAGQSYEQYF. The CDR3 region has the DNA TGTGCCAGCAGTGAACTAGCGGGACAGTCCTACGAGCAGTACTTC. V gene TRBV2 combines with J gene TRBJ2-5, with 9 bases matching TRBD2. The J call may be in error: the DNA end matches TRBJ2-7 better. Germline CDR1 reads SNHLY; CDR2 reads FYNNEI. This CDR3 comprises 15 residues.

The J gene is TRBJ1-4, the V gene TRBV30; no firm D call. Germline values: CDR1 GTSNPN, CDR2 SVGIG (reference sequence). The CDR3 has 14 residues. Trimming left V 3 bases short and J 8 bases short, with 16 bases between. The CDR3 loop is CAWSQAGGWEKLFF. CDR3 nucleotides: TGTGCCTGGAGCCAAGCAGGAGGTTGGGAAAAACTGTTTTTT.

The rearrangement links TRBV4-2 to TRBJ1-2, with D hard to call. Trimming removed 0 bases from V and 1 base from J, with 15 bases in between. The CDR3 is 17 residues long. CDR1 is LGHNA, CDR2 YNFKEQ, per germline. The CDR3 loop reads CASSQEGPQAGNYGYTF. The DNA for the CDR3 is TGTGCCAGCAGCCAAGAAGGTCCCCAGGCCGGTAACTATGGCTACACCTTC.

The chain has TRBV5-1 and TRBJ2-2, with TRBD1 as a possible D gene (5 bases). V was clipped by 5 bases and J by 6 bases, with 8 bases between them. The CDR3 consists of 12 residues. Germline V gene data show CDR1 as SGHRS and CDR2 as YFSETQ. The chain's CDR3 is CASRIGAGELFF. The CDR3 DNA reads TGCGCCAGCAGAATAGGGGCCGGGGAGCTGTTTTTT.

This rearrangement joins TRBV19 to TRBJ2-7; 8 nucleotides line up with TRBD1. CDR3 size: 14 residues. V dropped 4 bases and J dropped 6; count of bases not matched to a gene: 8. Germline assignment: CDR1 LNHDA and CDR2 SQIVND (reference sequence). CDR3 bases: TGTGCCAGTAGTACTCTATTGGACAGGGTCGAGCAGTACTTC. Protein product: CASSTLLDRVEQYF.

The CDR3 bases are TGCGCCAGCAGCTTGGGAGGAAGGGAAAGTGTCAGGTCAGATACGCAGTATTTT. Its protein product is CASSLGGRESVRSDTQYF. The chain recombines TRBV5-1 with TRBJ2-3; D uncertain. V was pared by 0 bases and J by 4 bases, with 21 bases between. CDR3 length: 18 amino acids. Germline V gene sequence: CDR1 SGHRS, CDR2 YFSETQ.

This chain connects TRBV7-8 to TRBJ2-5; D is perhaps TRBD2 (5 bases). Germline CDR1 is SGHVS and CDR2 is FQNEAQ. CDR3 length equals 13 residues. V lost 3 bases to trimming and J lost 3 bases, with 8 bases between them. CDR3 residues: CASSLDWKETQYF. The CDR3 DNA sequence: TGTGCCAGCAGCTTGGACTGGAAAGAGACCCAGTACTTC.

This chain uses TRBV11-2 with TRBJ2-7; D remains unclear. The CDR3 extends over 15 amino acids. Germline V gives CDR1 SGHAT, CDR2 FQNNGV. V was cut by 1 base and J by 4 bases, with 14 bases left in between. The CDR3 here is CASSLVFGVLYEQYF. The CDR3 nucleotides are TGTGCCAGCAGCTTAGTATTTGGGGTGTTGTACGAGCAGTACTTC. Supplemented by reference TRBV11-2 and TRBJ2-7, the full variable domain reads EAGVAQSPRYKIIEKRQSVAFWCNPISGHATLYWYQQILGQGPKLLIQFQNNGVVDDSQLPKDRFSAERLKGVDSTLKIQPAKLEDSAVYLCASSLVFGVLYEQYFGPGTRLTVT.

The CDR3 DNA reads as TGTGCCAGCAGCTTAGAATCCGGGGCTGGAGATACGCAGTATTTT. It yields the protein CASSLESGAGDTQYF. This rearrangement joins TRBV7-6 to TRBJ2-3; D assignment may be TRBD1 or TRBD2 (5 bases each). Trimming took 1 base from V and 5 from J, leaving 13 bases between them. The CDR3 has 15 amino acids. Germline assignment: CDR1 SGHVS and CDR2 FNYEAQ.

The chain uses TRBV6-1 and TRBJ2-1; 12 bases line up with TRBD2. The CDR3 has 15 residues. Per germline, CDR1 MNHNS and CDR2 SASEGT. V lost 2 bases, J lost 5 bases, and 1 base stayed unmatched. The CDR3: CASSERLAGDNEQFF. The CDR3 DNA follows: TGTGCCAGCAGTGAACGACTAGCGGGGGACAATGAGCAGTTCTTC.

J is TRBJ1-1 and V is TRBV21-1. TRBV21-1 is classified as a pseudogene. The CDR3 runs 14 residues. The CDR3 DNA is TGTGCCACCCGGGGGGGAGGGATTAACACTGAAGCTTTCTTT. This sequence encodes CATRGGGINTEAFF.

The CDR3 sequence is CATSSDRGFEKLFF. In nucleotides, the CDR3 is TGTGCCACCAGCTCCGACAGGGGTTTTGAAAAACTGTTTTTT. V is TRBV15 and J is TRBJ1-4; 8 bases are a match to TRBD1. The CDR3 totals 14 residues. Germline V CDR1 and CDR2: LNHNV, YYDKDF (reference sequence). Trimming cost V 5 bases and J 7 bases; bases outside gene matches: 6.

The chain uses TRBV5-6 and TRBJ2-2, with TRBD2 matching over 9 bases. V dropped 0 bases and J dropped 0; count of bases not matched to a gene: 9. Germline V gives CDR1 SGHDT, CDR2 YYEEEE. CDR3 length equals 19 residues. The CDR3 DNA sequence: TGTGCCAGCAGCTTGGGACTAGCGGAAGAGCAAGCGAACACCGGGGAGCTGTTTTTT. Its protein product is CASSLGLAEEQANTGELFF.

J is TRBJ1-2 and V is TRBV4-1; D remains ambiguous. The V end lost 0 bases, the J end lost 8 bases, and 7 bases lay between the germline ends. The CDR3 sequence is 12 residues long. CDR1 is MGHRA, CDR2 YSYEKL, per germline. In DNA form, the CDR3 reads TGCGCCAGCAGCCAAGACAGGTTGGGCTACACCTTC. Residues: CASSQDRLGYTF.